These T cell receptor beta chains were read from a single sample in a study of blood T cell repertoires in COVID-19. Profiled with immunoSEQ multiplex PCR; TCRdb holds only in-frame clones, not every one. This table has 75,000 to 80,000 clones, around 90% appearing once. Sequenced: peripheral blood. The receptors derive from a human donor in a cohort sampled during active COVID-19. Both conserved end residues are part of each CDR3.

v_gene,CDR3aa
TRBV5-1,CASSSQGGNTIYF
TRBV3-1/TRBV3-2,CASSQDTRQGLVEAFF
TRBV3-1/TRBV3-2,CASSQDPGSSGNTIYF
TRBV28,CASRRDVEAFF
TRBV27,CASSLSITGGTEAFF
TRBV9,CASSVGTGGFNEQFF
TRBV7-9,CASGLGRNTEAFF
TRBV21-1,CASSYYRDRDHEQYF
TRBV5-1,CASSFRGSGNTGELFF
TRBV10-1,CASSEKRDSQTFKGPPNLRF
TRBV5-6,CASSLALWTASGNTIYF
TRBV24-1,CATSDWSRTGELFF
TRBV20-1,CSASSPANEKLFF
TRBV5-1,CASLPGQGVGEQYF
TRBV15,CATSRDRGSPGNTIYF
TRBV5-6,CASSLLAGEETQYF